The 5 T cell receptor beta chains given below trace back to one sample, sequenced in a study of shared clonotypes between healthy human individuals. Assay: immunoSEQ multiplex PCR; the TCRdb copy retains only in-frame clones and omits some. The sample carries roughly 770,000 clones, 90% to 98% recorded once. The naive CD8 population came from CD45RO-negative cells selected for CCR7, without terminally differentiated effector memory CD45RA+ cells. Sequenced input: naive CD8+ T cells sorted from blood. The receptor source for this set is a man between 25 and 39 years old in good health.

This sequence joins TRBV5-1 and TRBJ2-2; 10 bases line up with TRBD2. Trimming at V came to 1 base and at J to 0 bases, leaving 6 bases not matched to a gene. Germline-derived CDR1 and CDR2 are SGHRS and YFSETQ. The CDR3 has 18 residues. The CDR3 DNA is TGCGCCAGCAGCTTGCAACTAGCGGGGACGGCGAACACCGGGGAGCTGTTTTTT. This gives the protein CASSLQLAGTANTGELFF.

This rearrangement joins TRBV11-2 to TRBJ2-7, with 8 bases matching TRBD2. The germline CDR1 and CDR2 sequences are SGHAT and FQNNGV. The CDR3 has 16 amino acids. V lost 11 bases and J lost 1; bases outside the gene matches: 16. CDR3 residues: CASGPGGLAVSYEQYF. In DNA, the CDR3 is TGTGCCTCAGGACCGGGAGGGCTAGCAGTTTCCTACGAGCAGTACTTC.

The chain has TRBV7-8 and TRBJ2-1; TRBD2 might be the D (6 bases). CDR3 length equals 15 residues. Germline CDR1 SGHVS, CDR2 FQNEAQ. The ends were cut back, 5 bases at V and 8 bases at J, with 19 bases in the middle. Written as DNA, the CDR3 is TGTGCCAGCAGCGATGACACCCGGGGGTATCATGAGCAGTTCTTC. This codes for CASSDDTRGYHEQFF.

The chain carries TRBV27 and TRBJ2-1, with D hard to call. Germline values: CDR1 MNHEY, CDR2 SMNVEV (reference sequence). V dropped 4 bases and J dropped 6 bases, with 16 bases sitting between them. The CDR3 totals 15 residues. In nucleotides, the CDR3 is TGTGCCAGCAGTTCATGGTCTCAGTTTGGCAATGAGCAGTTCTTC. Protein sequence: CASSSWSQFGNEQFF.

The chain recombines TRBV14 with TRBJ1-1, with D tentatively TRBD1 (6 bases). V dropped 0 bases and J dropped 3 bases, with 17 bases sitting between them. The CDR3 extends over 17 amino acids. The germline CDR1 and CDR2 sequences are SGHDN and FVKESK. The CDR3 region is CASSQDWDPGADTEAFF. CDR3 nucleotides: TGTGCCAGCAGCCAAGATTGGGACCCGGGGGCAGACACTGAAGCTTTCTTT.